This record concerns one T cell receptor (beta chain) sequence. What it binds is unknown. This record belongs to a study of cytomegalovirus exposure and HLA in healthy donors. Study outcomes and limitations: Later analysis identified 16,951 TCR beta sequences associated with HLA alleles, using a false discovery rate threshold of 0.05.

Donors showed nominal health when sampled, although they likely had unrecorded immune exposures. PCR primers comprised 60 Vbeta and 13 Jbeta primers. Profiling relied on immunoSEQ multiplex PCR, and the TCRdb table lists in-frame clones only, not all of them. The sample carries about 120,000 clones, more than 80% recorded once. This CDR3 has 16 residues. Germline V gene data show CDR1 as MNHNS and CDR2 as SASEGT. Trimming at V came to 3 bases and at J to 2 bases, leaving 7 bases not matched to a gene. The chain recombines TRBV6-1 with TRBJ2-5, with 9 bases matching TRBD1. Sequencing was carried out using PBMCs. The receptor was isolated from a male donor in good health and CMV-seronegative. In DNA form, the CDR3 reads TGTGCCAGCAGTGACCTGACAGGGGGTGGTCAAGAGACCCAGTACTTC. Translating it yields CASSDLTGGGQETQYF.